This T cell receptor beta chain was captured by sequencing in a study of sequential checkpoint blockade in melanoma. Turning to the study itself: Patients were randomized 1:1 to nivolumab-then-ipilimumab or ipilimumab-then-nivolumab first-line. Maintenance nivolumab came after either treatment sequence.

The CDR3 is 15 residues long. Treatment denoted: randomized to nivolumab then ipilimumab (arm A) or the reverse (arm B). No patient had prior DNA-damaging chemotherapy. From thawed PBMCs, live CD3+CD8+ cells negative for CD19 and CD56 were sorted. The protocol was immunoSEQ multiplex PCR, while the TCRdb copy is restricted to in-frame clones and leaves out a portion. Of 25,000 to 35,000 clones listed, about 86% are singletons. Sequencing was performed on CD8+ T cells sorted from blood (inferred from file names), taken from a patient given nivolumab and ipilimumab in sequence. The source is a human donor with melanoma. The genes are TRBV21-1 and TRBJ1-2; no DNA check was done on the table's D call, TRBD1. TRBV21-1 is given as a pseudogene. The CDR3 DNA is TGTGCCAGCAGCACTTTAAGGGACAGCGGCTATGGCTACACCTTC. Translating gives CASSTLRDSGYGYTF.